A selection of T cell receptor beta chains follows, all from one sample in a study of somatic mutations in cytotoxic T cells in rheumatoid arthritis. Sequenced by immunoSEQ multiplex PCR; TCRdb stores in-frame clones only, minus some. The sample includes around 15,000 clones, 79% of them seen just once. The sequenced sample was CD8+ T cells sorted from blood. The receptors here all came from an adult with rheumatoid arthritis. The CDR3 runs from the conserved cysteine through the conserved F or W.

V: TRBV7-6
CDR3: CAAGGRGADTQYF

V: TRBV19
CDR3: CASSIDWTSTDTQYF

V: TRBV27
CDR3: CASSLGGQSYGYTF

V: TRBV7-6
CDR3: CASSLVSDTQYF

V: TRBV18
CDR3: CASSPPSGAFTDTQYF

V: TRBV27
CDR3: CASSPGTGGNQPQHF

V: TRBV4-3
CDR3: CASSHAGTAEAFF

V: TRBV12-5
CDR3: CASGWGTGGTYGYTF

V: TRBV27
CDR3: CASSSLSGSGDTQYF

V: TRBV27
CDR3: CASSSRPTNEQYF

V: TRBV4-2
CDR3: CASSQAANNEQFF

V: TRBV4-3
CDR3: CASSQDRFSNQPQHF